The 18 T cell receptor beta chains listed next were all sequenced from one sample in a study of T cells in tuberculosis. Sequencing used immunoSEQ multiplex PCR; TCRdb keeps in-frame clones, though not all of them. The sample has some 31,000 clones; around 95% are singletons. Input material: PBMCs. These receptors were taken from a donor under 30 with latent tuberculosis or without tuberculosis infection.

The chain employs TRBV14 and TRBJ2-5; 10 nucleotides match TRBD1. Germline V CDR1 and CDR2: SGHDN, FVKESK. CDR3 length equals 17 residues. The V and J ends lost 0 bases and 4 bases, in that order; junction bases with no gene match: 8. For the CDR3, the DNA is TGTGCCAGCAGCCAAGATTACCGGACAGGGGGGCCAGAGACCCAGTACTTC. This codes for CASSQDYRTGGPETQYF.

This chain joins TRBV28 and TRBJ1-2; 9 bases fit TRBD1. Looked up from germline, CDR1 is MDHEN and CDR2 is SYDVKM. This CDR3 contains 16 residues. Unmatched junction bases numbered 12, after V lost 9 bases and J lost 1 base. The CDR3 loop is CARLLGPGQGNYGYTF. The CDR3 DNA sequence: TGTGCCAGGTTATTAGGCCCGGGACAGGGTAACTATGGCTACACCTTC.

CDR3 loop: CASSGRGAHYNEQFF. In DNA form, the CDR3 reads TGTGCCAGCAGCGGCCGGGGGGCCCACTACAATGAGCAGTTCTTC. The V call is TRBV9, the J call TRBJ2-1, with D possibly matching TRBD2 (7 bases). Germline CDR1 and CDR2: SGDLS and YYNGEE. The CDR3 is made up of 15 amino acids. The V and J ends lost 3 bases and 3 bases respectively, with 13 bases between them. The whole variable domain, filled in from reference TRBV9 and TRBJ2-1, reads DSGVTQTPKHLITATGQRVTLRCSPRSGDLSVYWYQQSLDQGLQFLIQYYNGEERAKGNILERFSAQQFPDLHSELNLSSLELGDSALYFCASSGRGAHYNEQFFGPGTRLTVL.

The chain carries TRBV5-1 and TRBJ1-1; D uncertain. Trimming removed 1 base from V and 7 bases from J, with 11 bases in between. CDR1 is SGHRS and CDR2 is YFSETQ in the germline V gene. The CDR3 spans 13 residues. For the CDR3, the DNA is TGCGCCAGCAGCTTGTCGGGGAATGTTGAAGCTTTCTTT. Translated, it gives CASSLSGNVEAFF.

The CDR3 sequence is CASSLGGSGYEQYF. CDR3 nucleotide sequence: TGTGCCAGCAGCTTAGGAGGGAGCGGGTACGAGCAGTACTTC. J is TRBJ2-7 and V is TRBV7-9, with D perhaps TRBD2 (6 bases). The CDR3 runs to 14 residues. V was pared by 1 base and J by 4 bases, with 11 bases between. Per the germline V gene, CDR1 is SEHNR and CDR2 is FQNEAQ (reference sequence).

The chain uses TRBV11-2 and TRBJ2-7, with 13 bases that match TRBD2. V shed 5 bases and J 5 bases; nucleotides not matched to a gene: 6. In germline, CDR1 is SGHAT, CDR2 FQNNGV. The CDR3 extends over 15 amino acids. The CDR3 protein is CASSTRLAGGHEQYF. The CDR3, as DNA: TGTGCCAGCAGCACCCGACTAGCGGGAGGACACGAGCAGTACTTC.

This rearrangement joins TRBV19 to TRBJ1-1; D is undetermined. Between the trimmed V and J ends, which lost 2 bases and 7 bases, there was a span of 11 bases. Germline V CDR1 and CDR2: LNHDA, SQIVND (reference sequence). The CDR3 spans 13 residues. CDR3 sequence reads: CASSIRGRSEAFF. CDR3 DNA: TGTGCCAGTAGTATAAGAGGCCGGAGTGAAGCTTTCTTT.

V usage is TRBV11-2 and J usage is TRBJ2-1, with 9 bases identical to TRBD2. The CDR3 contains 15 residues. The V gene end was trimmed by 10 bases and the J gene end by 6 bases; junction bases not matched to a gene: 13. The V gene's germline CDR1 is SGHAT and CDR2 FQNNGV. The CDR3 here is CATSIGTSHVNEQFF. The CDR3 DNA follows: TGTGCCACCTCAATAGGGACTAGCCATGTCAATGAGCAGTTCTTC.

V is TRBV25-1 and J is TRBJ2-3; tentatively, D is TRBD1 (5 bases). CDR3 length: 15 amino acids. V was pared by 1 base and J by 3 bases, with 11 bases between. Looked up from germline, CDR1 is MGHDK and CDR2 is SYGVNS. The CDR3 region is CASSESEGETDTQYF. Here the CDR3 DNA reads TGTGCCAGCAGTGAATCGGAAGGGGAAACAGATACGCAGTATTTT.

The chain joins TRBV6-1 to TRBJ2-1; 12 bases agree with TRBD2. Germline V lookup: CDR1 MNHNS, CDR2 SASEGT. Trimming cost V 6 bases and J 7 bases; bases outside gene matches: 7. The CDR3 sequence is 15 residues long. In DNA form, the CDR3 reads TGTGCCAGCAGCCTGGGACTAGCGGGTTCTAATGAGCAGTTCTTC. Protein product: CASSLGLAGSNEQFF.

The CDR3 bases are TGCGCCAGCAGTGATAATGCGCTAGCGGGACACGACGAGCAGTACTTC. Protein product: CASSDNALAGHDEQYF. This chain links TRBV10-1 with TRBJ2-7; 9 bases map to TRBD2. J gave up 5 bases and V 3 bases, and 11 bases lay outside the gene matches. Germline V lookup: CDR1 WNHNN, CDR2 SYGVQD (reference sequence). The CDR3 is 16 residues long.

Here the CDR3 DNA reads TGTGCCAGCAGCTCACGGGGGGTCAATCCCAATGAGCAGTTCTTC. Translation: CASSSRGVNPNEQFF. V usage is TRBV13 and J usage is TRBJ2-1, with TRBD2 matching over 7 bases. J gave up 6 bases and V 4 bases, and 9 bases lay outside the gene matches. The CDR3 is 15 amino acids. Germline loops: CDR1 PRHDT, CDR2 FYEKMQ (reference sequence).

The chain uses TRBV5-4 and TRBJ1-2; D unresolved. Per germline, CDR1 SGHNT and CDR2 YYREEE (reference sequence). The CDR3 spans 13 residues. Trimming shortened V by 4 bases and J by 8 bases, and 15 bases separated the two germline ends. In DNA, the CDR3 is TGTGCCAGCAGCCGAACCGACGGGGTGGGCTACACCTTC. This encodes CASSRTDGVGYTF.

The chain employs TRBV6-1 and TRBJ1-3; D unclear. This CDR3 contains 14 residues. From germline, CDR1 is MNHNS and CDR2 SASEGT. V was clipped by 2 bases and J by 4 bases, with 9 bases between them. Written as DNA, the CDR3 is TGTGCCAGCAGTGAATTAGAACGGGGAAACACCATATATTTT. It specifies CASSELERGNTIYF.

The chain uses TRBV5-6 and TRBJ2-7, with 9 bases that match TRBD1. Germline V gene sequence: CDR1 SGHDT, CDR2 YYEEEE. CDR3 length: 15 amino acids. J was trimmed by 6 bases and V by 4 bases; bases with no gene match: 11. CDR3 DNA: TGTGCCAGCAGCCAACTCCGGGACAGGGAATCCGAGCAGTACTTC. Protein sequence: CASSQLRDRESEQYF.

The chain joins TRBV5-1 to TRBJ1-1; maybe TRBD1 (6 bases). Germline V lookup: CDR1 SGHRS, CDR2 YFSETQ. Trimming cost V 4 bases and J 8 bases, with 15 bases left between them. CDR3 size: 13 residues. This chain's CDR3 is CASSLGDTPEAFF. CDR3 nucleotides: TGCGCCAGCAGCCTGGGGGACACCCCGGAAGCTTTCTTT. Variable domain in full (rest from reference TRBV5-1 and TRBJ1-1): KAGVTQTPRYLIKTRGQQVTLSCSPISGHRSVSWYQQTPGQGLQFLFEYFSETQRNKGNFPGRFSGRQFSNSRSEMNVSTLELGDSALYLCASSLGDTPEAFFGQGTRLTVV.

V gene TRBV27 combines with J gene TRBJ1-3; D call uncertain. CDR3 length: 15 amino acids. Germline V CDR1 and CDR2: MNHEY, SMNVEV (reference sequence). Trimming took 6 bases from V and 0 from J, leaving 12 bases between them. Here the CDR3 DNA reads TGTGCCAGCAGCCTCTCCCGGGGCTCTGGAAACACCATATATTTT. As protein: CASSLSRGSGNTIYF.

The V gene is TRBV7-9, the J gene TRBJ2-2; the D is unclear. CDR3 size: 14 residues. The germline V and J ends were trimmed by 5 bases and 3 bases, with 10 bases remaining between them. CDR1 and CDR2 (germline): SEHNR, FQNEAQ (reference sequence). The CDR3 DNA sequence: TGTGCCAGCAGCCCTCTTATGTACACCGGGGAGCTGTTTTTT. It codes for CASSPLMYTGELFF.